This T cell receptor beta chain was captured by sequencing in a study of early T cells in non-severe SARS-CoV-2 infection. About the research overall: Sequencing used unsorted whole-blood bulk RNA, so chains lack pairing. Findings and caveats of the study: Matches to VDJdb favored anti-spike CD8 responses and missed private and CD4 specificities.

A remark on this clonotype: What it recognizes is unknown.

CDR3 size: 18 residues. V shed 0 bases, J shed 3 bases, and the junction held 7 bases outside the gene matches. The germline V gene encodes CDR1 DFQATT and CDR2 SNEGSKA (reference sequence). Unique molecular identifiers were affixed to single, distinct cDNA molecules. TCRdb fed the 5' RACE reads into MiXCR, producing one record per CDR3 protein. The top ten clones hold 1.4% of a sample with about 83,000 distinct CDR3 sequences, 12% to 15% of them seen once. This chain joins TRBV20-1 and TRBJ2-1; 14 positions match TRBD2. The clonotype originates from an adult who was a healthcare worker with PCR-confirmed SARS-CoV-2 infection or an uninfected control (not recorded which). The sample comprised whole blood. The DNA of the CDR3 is TGCAGTGCTAGAGACCCGACTAGCGGGGGGGCCTTCTACAATGAGCAGTTCTTC. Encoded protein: CSARDPTSGGAFYNEQFF.